This entry features one T cell receptor (beta chain) sequence. The antigen is undetermined. The record originates from a study of shared clonotypes between healthy human individuals. Study-wide points: Researchers sampled only blood; tissue repertoires likely differ.

Naive CD8 cells lacked CD45RO, underwent positive selection for CCR7 and left out terminally differentiated effector memory CD45RA+ cells. V was clipped by 3 bases and J by 6 bases; unmatched bases: 8. CDR1 and CDR2 (germline): GTSNPN, SVGIG (reference sequence). This CDR3 has 14 amino acids. Original processing methods: ImmunoSEQ yielded junction-only sequences lacking quality scores, so filtering differed. The data were produced by immunoSEQ multiplex PCR, yet TCRdb's version contains in-frame clones alone and is incomplete. For V, J and clone size, that table is used; D and trimming come from the DNA. This table holds under 1 million clones, around 96% found once.

The chain carries TRBV30 and TRBJ2-7; 10 positions agree with TRBD1. Sequencing was done on a sample of naive CD8+ T cells sorted from blood. This clonotype originated in a man aged 25 to 40 in good health. Written as DNA, the CDR3 is TGTGCCTGGAGCTCCGGGACAGGGGAGGGCGAGCAGTACTTC. Its translation is CAWSSGTGEGEQYF.